This T cell receptor (beta chain) was sequenced during a study of shared clonotypes between healthy human individuals (dated by TCRdb to the early 2020s). The study in broad terms: The cohort included a few men and two women between 18 and 49 years of age. Different laboratories and diverse techniques were used to prepare libraries and sequence TCR repertoires, to increase sequencing depth and limit assay-specific biases. For each donor, three plates each were used for CD4 naive and CD4 memory, two plates were used for CD8 naive, and one plate was used for CD8 memory. Between about 0.8 and 8.9 billion PBMCs per donor were obtained by leukapheresis. Blood TCR repertoires of about five healthy adults were deeply sequenced to estimate repertoire size and the extent of clonotype sharing between individuals.

The donors were healthy, HIV-negative adults who had no recently reported acute infections or vaccinations. Every donor was a Caucasian adult living in Nashville, Tennessee, USA. CD4+ T cells were enriched through magnetic negative selection, after which naive cells were positively selected on CD45RA and the remaining negative fraction served as the memory subset. Blood was obtained by leukapheresis, after which PBMCs were separated by Ficoll-Histopaque density gradient centrifugation and cryopreserved in liquid nitrogen vapor phase. Purity and quantity of every magnetically sorted T cell population were checked by analytical flow cytometry. Genomic DNA was isolated from every sorted fraction and measured by UV absorbance on a Nanodrop 2000c. General conclusions and limits of the study: Rarefaction of sorted-subset datasets indicated incomplete sequencing despite the large sequencing depth. Pairwise subsampling led to the expectation that sequencing depth would affect the degree of clonotype sharing among donors. Estimated clonotype richness was generally larger for naive than for memory subsets. Clonotypes shared by all four sorted-subset donors showed higher generation probabilities than non-shared clonotypes. Sampling was restricted to blood, and TCR repertoires in tissue are likely to differ from TCR repertoires in blood. Approximately 4.8% of naive CD4, around 3.6% of naive CD8, about 2.4% of memory CD4, and 0.35% to 0.5% of memory CD8 clonotypes were shared across a handful of donors. Because the study included only a small number of donors, the genetic and exposure-history diversity represented was limited.

V loses 6 bases at its end and J loses 8 bases; junction bases beyond the gene matches: 10. The germline V gene sets CDR1 to MDHEN and CDR2 to SYDVKM. Inclusive of the bounding cysteine and phenylalanine, the CDR3 is 15 residues long. Only the CDR3 DNA stays, 45 bases, in frame from base 1. Of note for this clone: The specificity of this receptor is unknown. Qualities for individual bases were not recorded, and no much larger clone is one base off.

TCR CDR3 regions were amplified from genomic DNA by multiplex PCR using the deep immunoSEQ assay. Extracted genomic DNA from each cell subset was distributed evenly across all wells of several immunoSEQ 96-well plates, and each plate was treated as a replicate. For sorted subsets, each replicate PCR was loaded with approximately 200 ng genomic DNA, equivalent to 25,000 to 30,000 T cell genomes. The purified libraries were quantified using a Qubit 3.0 fluorometer, sized with a Bioanalyzer 2100, and then quantified again using the KAPA Library Quantification kit. Each immunoSEQ 96-well plate was sequenced on its own single-read 150-cycle Illumina NextSeq 550 flow cell. The published analysis was carried out like this. Because the immunoSEQ output included only junctional sequences and no quality scores, the filtering could not be the same as the filtering used for full-length reads. Sequences were annotated with PyIR, a Python wrapper for IgBLAST v1.9, and V/J genes and CDR3 were assigned using IMGT germline references. Reads were removed for weak V/J assignments (E-value above 1e-6), missing CDR3, stop codons, out-of-frame junctions, or ambiguous translated residues. V3J clonotypes were defined by identical inferred V gene, J gene, and CDR3 amino acid sequence. Percentage overlap between repertoires was calculated by dividing the number of shared unique clonotypes by the size of the smaller repertoire. Richness of each repertoire was evaluated using RTK rarefaction, the Chao1 estimator, and Recon v2.1 estimates of unobserved clonotypes. Generation probabilities were computed with OLGA for all TCRbeta clonotypes obtained by the gDNA method from several donors. Sourced from immuneACCESS, this table was stored by TCRdb with only in-frame sequences that have V and J called. A share of the clones is absent; for the studies checked, an unresolved V gene accounts for under half, and the remainder has no known explanation. V and J calls plus clone size are reproduced from that table; the DNA served to infer D and trimming. Here the sample has under 600,000 clones; 95% to 97% occur a single time. The top ten hold approximately 0.067% of the sample.

This clonotype originated in a woman aged 25 to 39 in good health. The sequence links TRBV28 to TRBJ2-1; 10 junctional bases match TRBD2. Sequencing was performed on naive CD4+ T cells sorted from blood. Explained via the paper, the cell subset or site label denotes: CD45RA+ positively selected. The CDR3 region reads CASRKAGTSVYEQFF. The base sequence is TGTGCCAGCAGAAAAGCCGGGACTAGCGTGTATGAGCAGTTCTTC.